This TCR beta chain derives from a study of T cells in Graves' hyperthyroidism and ophthalmopathy. Study outcomes and limitations: Separating ophthalmopathy from stable hyperthyroidism was achieved by a 13 V-J model.

This clonotype was seen more than once but under ten times. The target antigen is unknown. Germline values: CDR1 SGHDT, CDR2 YYEEEE. This CDR3 contains 15 residues. The V gene lost 4 bases and the J gene lost 1 base, with 14 bases spanning the gap. Template material for amplifying TCR beta CDR3 regions consisted of RNA transcripts. In the first-round RT-PCR of the TCR CDR3, the HTBI primer set was used. TCRdb analysed the multiplex PCR reads with MiXCR anew, one entry per CDR3 protein. The table has some 650,000 distinct CDR3 sequences, approximately 15% seen once. Subjects with ophthalmopathy showed a Clinical Activity Score no lower than 3, a NOSPECS grade no lower than 4, and a duration shorter than 3 months.

The chain has TRBV5-6 and TRBJ1-2, with no clear D. This TCR came from a middle-aged woman with Graves' ophthalmopathy. Specimen: blood. CDR3 sequence (DNA): TGTGCCAGCAGCGCCCGTTTGGATCATAACTATGGCTACACCTTC. Residues: CASSARLDHNYGYTF.